The 4 T cell receptor beta chains given below trace back to one sample, sequenced in a study of shared clonotypes between healthy human individuals. Sequencing used immunoSEQ multiplex PCR; TCRdb keeps in-frame clones, though not all of them. The data contain 1.6 million or so clones, approximately 98.5% of them singletons. Sequencing was performed on naive CD4+ T cells sorted from blood. Subset given: CD45RA+ positively selected. The receptors were gathered from a man under 40 in good health.

The chain employs TRBV2 and TRBJ2-7; 10 bases agree with TRBD1. This CDR3 contains 17 residues. The V gene's germline CDR1 is SNHLY and CDR2 FYNNEI. Trimming cost V 5 bases and J 7 bases; bases outside gene matches: 17. CDR3 coding DNA: TGTGCCAGCAGTCAAAGACTTCCCGGGACAGGGGAGAGGGAGCAGTACTTC. Amino acid sequence: CASSQRLPGTGEREQYF.

This chain joins TRBV30 and TRBJ2-2; D could derive from TRBD1 or TRBD2 (5 bases each). The CDR3 totals 14 residues. Trimming removed 5 bases at V and 3 bases at J, with 13 bases between. Germline CDR1 GTSNPN, CDR2 SVGIG (reference sequence). The CDR3 reads CAWGGPAYTGELFF. The CDR3 DNA reads as TGTGCCTGGGGGGGACCAGCGTACACCGGGGAGCTGTTTTTT. The full variable domain, rest sourced from reference TRBV30 and TRBJ2-2, is SQTIHQWPATLVQPVGSPLSLECTVEGTSNPNLYWYRQAAGRGLQLLFYSVGIGQISSEVPQNLSASRPQDRQFILSSKKLLLSDSGFYLCAWGGPAYTGELFFGEGSRLTVL.

This clone was detected once. V and J are TRBV6-5 and TRBJ1-3; D not resolved. Trimming left V 6 bases short and J 7 bases short, with 16 bases between. The germline V gene has CDR1 MNHEY and CDR2 SVGAGI. This CDR3 has 14 residues. CDR3 coding DNA: TGTGCCAGCAGATCGAGGTCCTCCAGGAACACCATATATTTT. This gives the protein CASRSRSSRNTIYF.

To note about this clone: Within the sample, other DNA sequences also encode this same CDR3. This chain uses TRBV11-2 with TRBJ2-3; no reliable D call. The CDR3 loop spans 12 amino acids. V lost 2 bases to trimming and J lost 3 bases, with 3 bases between them. CDR1 and CDR2 (germline): SGHAT, FQNNGV. The CDR3 sequence is CASSLSTDTQYF. For the CDR3, the DNA is TGTGCCAGCAGCTTATCAACAGATACGCAGTATTTT. Supplemented by reference TRBV11-2 and TRBJ2-3, the full variable domain reads EAGVAQSPRYKIIEKRQSVAFWCNPISGHATLYWYQQILGQGPKLLIQFQNNGVVDDSQLPKDRFSAERLKGVDSTLKIQPAKLEDSAVYLCASSLSTDTQYFGPGTRLTVL.